These T cell receptor beta chains were read from a single sample in a study of blood T cell repertoires in COVID-19. Measured with immunoSEQ multiplex PCR; TCRdb has only the in-frame clones, and not every one. The sample carries tens of thousands of clones, approximately 85% recorded once. The sequenced material came from peripheral blood. All receptors derive from a human donor in a cohort sampled during active COVID-19. Each CDR3 is given without its conserved first and last residue.

J: TRBJ2-7; V: TRBV6-5; CDR3: ASRAGQGITYEQY
J: TRBJ2-3; V: TRBV19; CDR3: ASSIDRADTQY
J: TRBJ2-7; V: TRBV29-1; CDR3: SVDTSGSPGGEQY
J: TRBJ2-2; V: TRBV5-1; CDR3: ASSLGLAAYTGELF
J: TRBJ1-1; V: TRBV27; CDR3: ASSLGDMNTEAF
J: TRBJ2-1; V: TRBV5-1; CDR3: ASSPGTSGSRSEQF
J: TRBJ1-6; V: TRBV4-2; CDR3: ASSQEVDTGDVTLH
J: TRBJ1-2; V: TRBV5-4; CDR3: ASSAGTDRNGYT
J: TRBJ2-3; V: TRBV27; CDR3: ASGASGSTDTQY
J: TRBJ1-1; V: TRBV20-1; CDR3: SASPDSPMNTEAF
J: TRBJ2-1; V: TRBV7-9; CDR3: AEARGTSADNEQF
J: TRBJ2-3; V: TRBV9; CDR3: ASSVGSSGGYADTQY
J: TRBJ1-2; V: TRBV19; CDR3: ASRQGQTYGYT
J: TRBJ2-3; V: TRBV5-1; CDR3: ASSSGQSTDTQY
J: TRBJ1-2; V: TRBV7-6; CDR3: ASSLVREEGYT
J: TRBJ1-1; V: TRBV27; CDR3: ASSIYMNTEAF
J: TRBJ2-1; V: TRBV18; CDR3: ASSPLGLGADNEQF
J: TRBJ1-6; V: TRBV18; CDR3: ASSPQRTGGNSPLH
J: TRBJ2-2; V: TRBV12-5; CDR3: ASGFVGTSLNRDTGELF
J: TRBJ1-4; V: TRBV18; CDR3: ASSAKGLGNEKLF
J: TRBJ1-1; V: TRBV7-6; CDR3: ASSLASSGNTEAF
J: TRBJ2-3; V: TRBV7-3; CDR3: ASSLGWGDRNTDTQY
J: TRBJ2-5; V: TRBV12-3/TRBV12-4; CDR3: ASSLGSGTQY
J: TRBJ2-2; V: TRBV3-1/TRBV3-2; CDR3: ASSPSTSRNTGELF
J: TRBJ2-3; V: TRBV25-1; CDR3: ASSDYRADTQY
J: TRBJ1-6; V: TRBV5-1; CDR3: ASSSGTANSPLH
J: TRBJ2-3; V: TRBV7-2; CDR3: ASSLGLASDTQY
J: TRBJ2-1; V: TRBV6-5; CDR3: ASRGGGSYNEQF
J: TRBJ1-2; V: TRBV7-2; CDR3: ASSLSGGRGYT
J: TRBJ2-1; V: TRBV27; CDR3: ASSSGTSGTGPYNEQF
J: TRBJ1-2; V: TRBV27; CDR3: ASSLGQGINYGYT
J: TRBJ1-1; V: TRBV29-1; CDR3: SAPGALNTEAF
J: TRBJ2-1; V: TRBV19; CDR3: ASISGLAANEQF
J: TRBJ2-1; V: TRBV7-9; CDR3: ASSLAPGNEQF
J: TRBJ2-7; V: TRBV12-5; CDR3: ASVEKGGINEQY
J: TRBJ2-7; V: TRBV28; CDR3: ASSPTSSVDYEQY
J: TRBJ1-1; V: TRBV5-1; CDR3: ASSQRTGTNTEAF
J: TRBJ1-1; V: TRBV9; CDR3: ASSAVDRIGPTEAF
J: TRBJ2-1; V: TRBV18; CDR3: ASSTRLAGHDEQF